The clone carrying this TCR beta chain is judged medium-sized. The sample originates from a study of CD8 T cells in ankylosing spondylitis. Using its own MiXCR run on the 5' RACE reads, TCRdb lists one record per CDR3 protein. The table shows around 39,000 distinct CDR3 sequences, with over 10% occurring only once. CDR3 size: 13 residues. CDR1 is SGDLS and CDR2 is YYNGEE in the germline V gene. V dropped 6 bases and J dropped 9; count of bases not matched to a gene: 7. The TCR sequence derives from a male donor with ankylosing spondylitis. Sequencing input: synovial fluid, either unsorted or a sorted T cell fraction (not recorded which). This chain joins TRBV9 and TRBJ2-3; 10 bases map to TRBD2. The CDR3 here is CASNPNSGGTQYF. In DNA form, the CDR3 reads TGTGCCAGCAACCCCAATAGCGGGGGGACGCAGTATTTT.